A selection of T cell receptor beta chains follows, all from one sample in a study of blood T cells in healthy people across ages. TCRdb independently ran MiXCR on the 5' RACE reads; one entry per CDR3 protein. Of fewer than 700,000 distinct CDR3 sequences in the sample, around 48% were seen once. Sequences were obtained from blood. These receptors originate from an elderly man in good health. CDR3s include the opening cysteine and the closing phenylalanine or tryptophan.

v_call	j_call	cdr3_aa
TRBV18	TRBJ2-1	CASSPVGGRDNEQFF
TRBV24-1	TRBJ2-7	CATSDGGRPPYEQYF
TRBV20-1	TRBJ1-4	CSAGQGVGPTNEKLFF
TRBV18	TRBJ2-5	CASSPGTSGGLQETQYF
TRBV6-5	TRBJ2-7	CASRLTRAYERYF
TRBV7-9	TRBJ2-2	CASSNIPGLRDTGELFF
TRBV11-2	TRBJ1-1	CASSLVAHVNTEAFF
TRBV6-2/TRBV6-3	-	CASSHGASQETQYF
TRBV7-2	TRBJ2-7	CASSVSQGPYEQYF
TRBV7-2	TRBJ1-6	CASSPRDYYNSPLHF